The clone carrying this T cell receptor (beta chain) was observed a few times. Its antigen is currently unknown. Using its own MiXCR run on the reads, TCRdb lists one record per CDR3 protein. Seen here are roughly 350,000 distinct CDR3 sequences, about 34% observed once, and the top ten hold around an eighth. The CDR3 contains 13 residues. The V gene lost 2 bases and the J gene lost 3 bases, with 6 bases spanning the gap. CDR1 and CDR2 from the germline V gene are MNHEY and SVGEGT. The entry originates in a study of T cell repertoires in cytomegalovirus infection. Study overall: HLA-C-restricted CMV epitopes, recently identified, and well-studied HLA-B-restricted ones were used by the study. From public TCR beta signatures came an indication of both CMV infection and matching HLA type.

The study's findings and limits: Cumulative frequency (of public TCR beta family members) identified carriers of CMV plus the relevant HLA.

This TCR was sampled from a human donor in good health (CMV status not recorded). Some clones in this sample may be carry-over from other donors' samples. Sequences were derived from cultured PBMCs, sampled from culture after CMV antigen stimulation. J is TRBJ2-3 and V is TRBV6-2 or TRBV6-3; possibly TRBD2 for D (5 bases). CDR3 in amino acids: CASSYRETDTQYF. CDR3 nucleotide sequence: TGTGCCAGCAGTTACAGGGAGACAGATACGCAGTATTTT.